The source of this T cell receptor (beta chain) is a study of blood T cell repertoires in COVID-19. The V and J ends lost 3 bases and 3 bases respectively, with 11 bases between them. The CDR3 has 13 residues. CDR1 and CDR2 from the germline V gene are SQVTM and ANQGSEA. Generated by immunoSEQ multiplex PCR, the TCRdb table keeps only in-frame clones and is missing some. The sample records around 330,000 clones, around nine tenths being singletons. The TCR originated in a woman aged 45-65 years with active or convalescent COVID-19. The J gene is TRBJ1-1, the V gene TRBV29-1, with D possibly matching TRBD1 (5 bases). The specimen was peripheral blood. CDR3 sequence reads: CSVEQGGDTEAFF. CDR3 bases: TGCAGCGTTGAGCAGGGTGGAGACACTGAAGCTTTCTTT.